This TCR beta chain comes out of a study of CD8 T cells in Susac syndrome. Sequencing of TCR beta was performed on blood CD8+ and CD4+ T cells. The TEMRA cells underwent FACS enrichment, while the CD8+ and CD4+ T cells underwent negative isolation. This CDR3 is built from 15 residues. Germline V gene sequence: CDR1 DFQATT, CDR2 SNEGSKA (reference sequence). The J segment lost 8 bases and the V segment lost 3 bases, leaving 9 bases of the junction unmatched. This clonotype has only one observation. An input of roughly 0.5 to 1 ug of RNA was subjected to reverse transcription using random hexamers. Amplification of TCR beta CDR3 was carried out by immunoSEQ multiplex PCR, which covered 54 Vbeta and 13 Jbeta segments. TCRdb re-analysed the immunoSEQ multiplex PCR reads in MiXCR, keeping a single row per CDR3 protein. The data show about 200,000 distinct CDR3 sequences, more than 90% seen once.

Sequencing input: CD4+ T cells from PBMCs. This clonotype was obtained from a human donor with multiple sclerosis. The chain carries TRBV20-1 and TRBJ2-3, with TRBD2 identical over 12 bases. The CDR3 DNA reads as TGCAGTGCTAGGACTAGCGGGGGCGGTAAGACTACGCAGTATTTT. Protein product: CSARTSGGGKTTQYF.